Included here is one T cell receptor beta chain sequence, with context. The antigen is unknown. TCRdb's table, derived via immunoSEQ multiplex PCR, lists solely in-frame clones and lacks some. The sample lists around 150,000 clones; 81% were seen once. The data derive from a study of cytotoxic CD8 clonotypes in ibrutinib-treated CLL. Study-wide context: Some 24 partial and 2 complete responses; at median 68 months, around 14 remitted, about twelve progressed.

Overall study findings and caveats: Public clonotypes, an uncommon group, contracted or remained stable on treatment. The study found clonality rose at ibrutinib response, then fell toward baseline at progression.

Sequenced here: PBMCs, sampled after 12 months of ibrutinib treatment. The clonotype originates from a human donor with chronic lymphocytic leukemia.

The chain's CDR3 is CASSPRASGGNEQFF. In DNA form, the CDR3 reads TGTGCCAGCAGCCCTCGGGCTAGCGGGGGCAATGAGCAGTTCTTC. The chain uses TRBV4-2 and TRBJ2-1; 10 positions match TRBD2. V shed 4 bases and J 6 bases; nucleotides not matched to a gene: 6. The CDR3 runs to 15 residues. Per germline, CDR1 LGHNA and CDR2 YNFKEQ.